The TCR beta chain described here comes from a study of cytomegalovirus exposure and HLA in healthy donors. Study-wide results and limits: The majority of CMV-associated TCR beta chains were reported as apparently HLA-restricted in a later analysis. CMV serostatus was the sole immune exposure information available. An ancestry cluster, one associated with Asian ancestry, reportedly showed fewer N-insertions than the approximately 650-donor mean in a later analysis. Most TCR sequences were seen very rarely across donors, but some public TCRs occurred in many.

J lost 1 base, V lost 1 base, and 1 base had no gene match. Germline lookup yields CDR1 SGHTA and CDR2 FQGNSA. The CDR3 totals 15 residues. As to this clone: Its target is not known.

The study ran its PCR with 60 Vbeta and 13 Jbeta primers. The protocol was immunoSEQ multiplex PCR, while the TCRdb copy is restricted to in-frame clones and leaves out a portion. In the table there are around 90,000 clones, 79% of which are singletons. The receptor comes from a male donor in good health and CMV-seropositive. Material for sequencing was PBMCs. The V gene is TRBV7-2, the J gene TRBJ2-3; 8 bases match TRBD2. The CDR3, as DNA: TGTGCCAGCAGCTTAGTTAGCGGGGGCACAGATACGCAGTATTTT. It encodes CASSLVSGGTDTQYF.